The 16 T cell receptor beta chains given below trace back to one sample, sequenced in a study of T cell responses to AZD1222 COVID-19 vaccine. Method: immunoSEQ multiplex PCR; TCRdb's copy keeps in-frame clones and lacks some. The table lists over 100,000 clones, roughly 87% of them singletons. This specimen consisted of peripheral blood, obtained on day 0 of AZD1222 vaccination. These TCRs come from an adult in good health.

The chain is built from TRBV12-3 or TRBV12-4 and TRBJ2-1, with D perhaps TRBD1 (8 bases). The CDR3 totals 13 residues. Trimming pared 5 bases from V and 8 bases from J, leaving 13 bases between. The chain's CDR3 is CASSLQGGDEQFF. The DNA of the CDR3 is TGTGCCAGCAGTCTACAGGGGGGGGATGAGCAGTTCTTC.

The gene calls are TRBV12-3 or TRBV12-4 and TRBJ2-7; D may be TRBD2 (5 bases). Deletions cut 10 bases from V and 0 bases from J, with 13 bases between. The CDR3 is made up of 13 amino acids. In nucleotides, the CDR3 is TGTGCCACGGGGAAGGACTCCTCCTACGAGCAGTACTTC. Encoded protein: CATGKDSSYEQYF.

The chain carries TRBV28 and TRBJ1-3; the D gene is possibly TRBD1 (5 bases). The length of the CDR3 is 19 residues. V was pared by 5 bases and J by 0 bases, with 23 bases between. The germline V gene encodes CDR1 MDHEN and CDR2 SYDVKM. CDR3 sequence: CASSLNPGTAVNSGNTIYF. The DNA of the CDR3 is TGTGCCAGCAGTCTCAACCCCGGGACCGCTGTTAACTCTGGAAACACCATATATTTT.

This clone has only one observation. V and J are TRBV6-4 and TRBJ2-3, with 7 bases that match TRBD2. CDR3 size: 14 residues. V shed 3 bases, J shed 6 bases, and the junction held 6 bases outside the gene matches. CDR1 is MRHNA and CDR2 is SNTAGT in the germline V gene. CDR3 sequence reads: CASSEGGRLDTQYF. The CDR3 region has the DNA TGTGCCAGCAGTGAGGGAGGGAGATTGGATACGCAGTATTTT.

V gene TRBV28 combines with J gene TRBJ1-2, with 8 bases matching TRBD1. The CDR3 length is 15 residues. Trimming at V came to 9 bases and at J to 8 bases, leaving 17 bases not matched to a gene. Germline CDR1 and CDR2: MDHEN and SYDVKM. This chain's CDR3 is CASQTGETERWGYTF. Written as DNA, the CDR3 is TGTGCCAGTCAGACAGGGGAGACGGAACGATGGGGCTACACCTTC.

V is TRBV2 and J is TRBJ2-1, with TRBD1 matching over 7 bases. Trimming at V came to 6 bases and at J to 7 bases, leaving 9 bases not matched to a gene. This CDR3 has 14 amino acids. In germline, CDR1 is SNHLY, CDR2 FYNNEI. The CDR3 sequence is CASRERQGRNEQFF. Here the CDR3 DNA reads TGTGCCAGCAGGGAGAGACAGGGTAGGAATGAGCAGTTCTTC.

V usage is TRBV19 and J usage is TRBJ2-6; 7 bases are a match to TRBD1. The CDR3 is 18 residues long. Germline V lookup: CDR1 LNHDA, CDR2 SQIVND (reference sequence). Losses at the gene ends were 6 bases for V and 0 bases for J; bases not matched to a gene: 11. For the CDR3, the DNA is TGTGCCAGTAGCCTTCCGGGACAGCCGAACTCTGGGGCCAACGTCCTGACTTTC. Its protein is CASSLPGQPNSGANVLTF.

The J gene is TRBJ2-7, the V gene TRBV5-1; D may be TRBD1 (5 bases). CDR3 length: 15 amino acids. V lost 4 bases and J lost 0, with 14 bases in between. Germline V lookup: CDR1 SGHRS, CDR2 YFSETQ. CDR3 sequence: CASSLDMQSSYEQYF. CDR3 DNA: TGCGCCAGCAGCCTGGACATGCAATCCTCCTACGAGCAGTACTTC.

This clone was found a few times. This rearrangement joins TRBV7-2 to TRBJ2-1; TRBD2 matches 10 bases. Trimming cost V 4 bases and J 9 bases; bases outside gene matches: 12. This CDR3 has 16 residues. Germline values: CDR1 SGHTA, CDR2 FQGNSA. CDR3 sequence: CASSSYLAGAFGEQFF. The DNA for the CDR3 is TGTGCCAGCAGCTCATACCTAGCGGGAGCATTTGGTGAGCAGTTCTTC.

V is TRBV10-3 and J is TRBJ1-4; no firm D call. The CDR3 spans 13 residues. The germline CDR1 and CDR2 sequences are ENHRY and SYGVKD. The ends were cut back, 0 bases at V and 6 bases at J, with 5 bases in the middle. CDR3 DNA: TGTGCCATCAGTGAGTCCCGTGATGAAAAACTGTTTTTT. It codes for CAISESRDEKLFF.

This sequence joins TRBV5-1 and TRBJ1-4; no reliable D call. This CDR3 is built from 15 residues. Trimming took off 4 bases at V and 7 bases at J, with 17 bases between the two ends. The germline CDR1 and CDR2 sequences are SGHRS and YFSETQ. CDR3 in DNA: TGCGCCAGCAGCCCGGACCTGGGGAAGGGTGAAAAACTGTTTTTT. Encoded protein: CASSPDLGKGEKLFF.

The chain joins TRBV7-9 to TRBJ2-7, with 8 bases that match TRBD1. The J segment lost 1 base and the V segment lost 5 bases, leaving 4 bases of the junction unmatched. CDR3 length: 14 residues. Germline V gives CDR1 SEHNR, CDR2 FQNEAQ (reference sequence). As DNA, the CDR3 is TGTGCCAGCAGCCAGGGGGCGGGGTCCTACGAGCAGTACTTC. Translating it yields CASSQGAGSYEQYF. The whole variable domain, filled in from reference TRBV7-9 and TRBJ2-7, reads DTGVSQNPRHKITKRGQNVTFRCDPISEHNRLYWYRQTLGQGPEFLTYFQNEAQLEKSRLLSDRFSAERPKGSFSTLEIQRTEQGDSAMYLCASSQGAGSYEQYFGPGTRLTVT.

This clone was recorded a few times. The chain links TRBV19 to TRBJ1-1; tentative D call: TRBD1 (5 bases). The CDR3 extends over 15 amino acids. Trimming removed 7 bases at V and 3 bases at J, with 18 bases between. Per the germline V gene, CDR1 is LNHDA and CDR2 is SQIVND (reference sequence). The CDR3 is CASTNLGGVYTEAFF. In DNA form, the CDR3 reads TGTGCCAGTACCAATTTGGGGGGAGTTTACACTGAAGCTTTCTTT.

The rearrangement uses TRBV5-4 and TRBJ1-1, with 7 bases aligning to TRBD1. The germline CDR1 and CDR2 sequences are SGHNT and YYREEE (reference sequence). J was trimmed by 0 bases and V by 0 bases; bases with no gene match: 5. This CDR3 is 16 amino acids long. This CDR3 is CASSLAGTAMNTEAFF. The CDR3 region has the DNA TGTGCCAGCAGCTTGGCGGGGACAGCGATGAACACTGAAGCTTTCTTT.

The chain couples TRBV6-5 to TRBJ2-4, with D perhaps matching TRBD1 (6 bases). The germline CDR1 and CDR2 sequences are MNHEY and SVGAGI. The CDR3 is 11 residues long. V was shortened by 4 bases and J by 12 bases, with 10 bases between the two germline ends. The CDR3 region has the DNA TGTGCCAGCAGTTCACAGGGATCTCAGTACTTC. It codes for CASSSQGSQYF.

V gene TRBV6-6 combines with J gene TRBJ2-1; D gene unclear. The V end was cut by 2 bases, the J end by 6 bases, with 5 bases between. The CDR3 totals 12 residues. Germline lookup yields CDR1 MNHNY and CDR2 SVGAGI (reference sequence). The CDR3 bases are TGTGCCAGCAGTTACCTTTCCAATGAGCAGTTCTTC. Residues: CASSYLSNEQFF.